This is a list of T cell receptor beta chains from one sample in a study of Ad26.COV2.S vaccination and SARS-CoV-2 variants. Assay used: immunoSEQ multiplex PCR; TCRdb lists only in-frame clones, some missing. Among some 480,000 clones, around 88% were seen once, and the ten largest hold around 13%. Here the sequenced sample was peripheral blood, taken in a trial of Ad26.COV2.S vaccine versus placebo. Receptors were obtained from a person between 18 and 60 years old who received the Ad26.COV2.S COVID-19 vaccine or a placebo. Each CDR3 is given with its conserved first and last residue. D genes are given only for firm matches. Only part of the rows carry a size: once, few, many, or a class if the clone is expanded.

j_gene: TRBJ2-1
v_gene: TRBV6-5
d_gene: TRBD2
abundance: .
CDR3aa: CASSPSGGRLNEQFF
CDR3nt: TGTGCCAGCAGTCCCTCCGGGGGGAGGTTGAATGAGCAGTTCTTC

j_gene: TRBJ2-1
v_gene: TRBV5-6
d_gene: .
abundance: few
CDR3aa: CASSLEVPSSYNEQFF
CDR3nt: TGTGCCAGCAGCTTGGAGGTCCCCAGCTCCTACAATGAGCAGTTCTTC

j_gene: TRBJ2-1
v_gene: TRBV7-8
d_gene: .
abundance: once
CDR3aa: CASSLVYPRGRTYNEQFF
CDR3nt: TGTGCCAGCAGCTTAGTCTATCCCAGGGGGAGGACCTACAATGAGCAGTTCTTC

j_gene: TRBJ1-1
v_gene: TRBV4-3
d_gene: .
abundance: .
CDR3aa: CASSQDLNRGNTEAFF
CDR3nt: TGCGCCAGCAGCCAAGATCTTAATCGGGGGAACACTGAAGCTTTCTTT

j_gene: TRBJ1-3
v_gene: TRBV19
d_gene: .
abundance: .
CDR3aa: CASRPAVTPGNTIYF
CDR3nt: TGTGCCAGTAGGCCTGCAGTTACTCCTGGAAACACCATATATTTT

j_gene: TRBJ1-1
v_gene: TRBV6-4
d_gene: TRBD1
abundance: .
CDR3aa: CASGCPDRGLGENTEAFF
CDR3nt: TGTGCCAGCGGTTGCCCGGACAGGGGGCTGGGGGAGAACACTGAAGCTTTCTTT

j_gene: TRBJ2-7
v_gene: TRBV7-6
d_gene: .
abundance: .
CDR3aa: CASSEGPGTPNEQYF
CDR3nt: TGTGCCAGCAGCGAGGGGCCCGGGACCCCGAACGAGCAGTACTTC

j_gene: TRBJ2-2
v_gene: TRBV5-5
d_gene: TRBD2
abundance: .
CDR3aa: CASTPLAGPGELFF
CDR3nt: TGTGCCAGCACACCTCTAGCGGGTCCCGGGGAGCTGTTTTTT

j_gene: TRBJ1-4
v_gene: TRBV5-1
d_gene: TRBD1
abundance: .
CDR3aa: CASSLGQGVTGLFF
CDR3nt: TGCGCCAGCAGCTTGGGACAGGGGGTTACGGGACTGTTTTTT

j_gene: TRBJ1-1
v_gene: TRBV28
d_gene: .
abundance: few
CDR3aa: CASDGVLTTGAFF
CDR3nt: TGTGCCAGCGATGGGGTTTTGACCACTGGAGCTTTCTTT

j_gene: TRBJ1-5
v_gene: TRBV25-1
d_gene: TRBD1
abundance: .
CDR3aa: CASSQGGQLNQPQHF
CDR3nt: TGTGCCAGCAGCCAAGGGGGACAGCTAAATCAGCCCCAGCATTTT

j_gene: TRBJ1-2
v_gene: TRBV19
d_gene: .
abundance: .
CDR3aa: CASTPGWGYTF
CDR3nt: TGTGCCAGTACCCCAGGGTGGGGCTACACCTTC

j_gene: TRBJ2-7
v_gene: TRBV5-3
d_gene: .
abundance: .
CDR3aa: CARSLDWTYEQYF
CDR3nt: TGTGCCAGAAGCTTGGACTGGACCTACGAGCAGTACTTC

j_gene: TRBJ1-2
v_gene: TRBV19
d_gene: .
abundance: .
CDR3aa: CASSKGQARVHTF
CDR3nt: TGTGCCAGTAGTAAGGGCCAGGCGAGGGTTCACACCTTC

j_gene: TRBJ2-1
v_gene: TRBV21-1
d_gene: .
abundance: .
CDR3aa: CASKIYRGTEQFF
CDR3nt: TGTGCCAGCAAGATATACAGGGGTACTGAGCAGTTCTTC

j_gene: TRBJ2-5
v_gene: TRBV24-1
d_gene: .
abundance: .
CDR3aa: CATSDFTADARETQYF
CDR3nt: TGTGCCACCAGTGATTTTACGGCAGATGCTCGGGAGACCCAGTACTTC

j_gene: TRBJ1-6
v_gene: TRBV30
d_gene: .
abundance: .
CDR3aa: CAWSVIQPNHNSPLHF
CDR3nt: TGTGCCTGGAGTGTGATACAGCCGAACCATAATTCACCCCTCCACTTT

j_gene: TRBJ2-5
v_gene: TRBV3-1/TRBV3-2
d_gene: .
abundance: .
CDR3aa: CASSQESAGRMNF
CDR3nt: TGTGCCAGCAGCCAAGAGTCGGCAGGGAGGATGAACTTC

j_gene: TRBJ1-2
v_gene: TRBV11-2
d_gene: .
abundance: .
CDR3aa: CASSLSNYGYTF
CDR3nt: TGTGCCAGCAGCTTAAGTAACTATGGCTACACCTTC

j_gene: TRBJ2-1
v_gene: TRBV10-3
d_gene: TRBD2
abundance: once
CDR3aa: CAIAASGISSYNEQFF
CDR3nt: TGTGCCATCGCGGCTAGCGGGATCAGCTCCTACAATGAGCAGTTCTTC

j_gene: TRBJ2-2
v_gene: TRBV19
d_gene: TRBD1
abundance: .
CDR3aa: CASSRRTGSTGELFF
CDR3nt: TGTGCCAGTAGCCGAAGGACAGGCTCGACCGGGGAGCTGTTTTTT

j_gene: TRBJ1-1
v_gene: TRBV6-5
d_gene: .
abundance: many
CDR3aa: CASKISRARNTEAFF
CDR3nt: TGTGCCAGCAAAATTTCAAGGGCCAGGAACACTGAAGCTTTCTTT

j_gene: TRBJ2-7
v_gene: TRBV14
d_gene: TRBD1
abundance: .
CDR3aa: CASSQGRGFYEQYF
CDR3nt: TGTGCCAGCAGCCAAGGCAGGGGGTTCTACGAGCAGTACTTC

j_gene: TRBJ2-7
v_gene: TRBV7-2
d_gene: .
abundance: .
CDR3aa: CASSLVGVVEQYF
CDR3nt: TGTGCCAGCAGCTTAGTAGGGGTGGTCGAGCAGTACTTC

j_gene: TRBJ1-3
v_gene: TRBV30
d_gene: TRBD1
abundance: .
CDR3aa: CAWRQGANLGNTIYF
CDR3nt: TGTGCCTGGAGGCAGGGGGCGAACCTTGGAAACACCATATATTTT

j_gene: TRBJ1-1
v_gene: TRBV29-1
d_gene: .
abundance: .
CDR3aa: CSGDGGPTTEAFF
CDR3nt: TGCAGCGGAGATGGAGGTCCGACCACTGAAGCTTTCTTT

j_gene: TRBJ2-6
v_gene: TRBV5-4
d_gene: .
abundance: .
CDR3aa: CASSRVITGANVLTF
CDR3nt: TGTGCCAGCAGTCGCGTGATAACCGGGGCCAACGTCCTGACTTTC

j_gene: TRBJ1-1
v_gene: TRBV19
d_gene: .
abundance: once
CDR3aa: CASSQMNTEAFF
CDR3nt: TGTGCCAGTAGCCAGATGAACACTGAAGCTTTCTTT

j_gene: TRBJ2-1
v_gene: TRBV7-2
d_gene: .
abundance: .
CDR3aa: CASSLITYNEQFF
CDR3nt: TGTGCCAGCAGCTTAATAACCTACAATGAGCAGTTCTTC

j_gene: TRBJ1-1
v_gene: TRBV5-4
d_gene: .
abundance: .
CDR3aa: CASSLEGRRTEAFF
CDR3nt: TGTGCCAGCAGCTTGGAGGGCCGGCGGACTGAAGCTTTCTTT

j_gene: TRBJ1-3
v_gene: TRBV11-2
d_gene: TRBD1
abundance: .
CDR3aa: CASSLGTGTGNTIYF
CDR3nt: TGTGCCAGCAGCTTAGGGACAGGGACTGGAAACACCATATATTTT

j_gene: TRBJ1-6
v_gene: TRBV28
d_gene: .
abundance: .
CDR3aa: CASSHHQSSPLHF
CDR3nt: TGTGCCAGCAGTCACCACCAGAGTTCACCCCTCCACTTT

j_gene: TRBJ2-1
v_gene: TRBV28
d_gene: TRBD1
abundance: .
CDR3aa: CASSLLPGTVENEQFF
CDR3nt: TGTGCCAGCAGTTTATTGCCGGGGACAGTTGAGAATGAGCAGTTCTTC

j_gene: TRBJ1-2
v_gene: TRBV30
d_gene: .
abundance: .
CDR3aa: CAWKKSGYTF
CDR3nt: TGTGCCTGGAAAAAGAGTGGCTACACCTTC

j_gene: TRBJ1-3
v_gene: TRBV30
d_gene: .
abundance: .
CDR3aa: CAFGAGGGNTIYF
CDR3nt: TGTGCCTTTGGGGCAGGTGGAGGAAACACCATATATTTT

j_gene: TRBJ2-7
v_gene: TRBV3-1/TRBV3-2
d_gene: TRBD1
abundance: .
CDR3aa: CASSQTGTVYEQYF
CDR3nt: TGTGCCAGCAGCCAGACCGGGACAGTCTACGAGCAGTACTTC

j_gene: TRBJ2-1
v_gene: TRBV30
d_gene: .
abundance: .
CDR3aa: CAWTPGQPSHNEQFF
CDR3nt: TGTGCCTGGACACCGGGACAACCAAGCCACAATGAGCAGTTCTTC

j_gene: TRBJ2-7
v_gene: TRBV4-2
d_gene: .
abundance: .
CDR3aa: CASSSSVGEQYF
CDR3nt: TGTGCCAGCAGCTCGAGCGTAGGCGAGCAGTACTTC

j_gene: TRBJ1-2
v_gene: TRBV30
d_gene: TRBD1
abundance: .
CDR3aa: CAWSDPTGGNYGYTF
CDR3nt: TGTGCCTGGAGTGACCCGACAGGGGGAAACTATGGCTACACCTTC

j_gene: TRBJ2-7
v_gene: TRBV20-1
d_gene: .
abundance: .
CDR3aa: CSARDAYEQYF
CDR3nt: TGCAGTGCTCGGGACGCTTACGAGCAGTACTTC

j_gene: TRBJ2-1
v_gene: TRBV7-2
d_gene: .
abundance: .
CDR3aa: CASSLRDSGASQFF
CDR3nt: TGTGCCAGCAGCCTAAGGGACTCGGGAGCTTCTCAGTTCTTC

j_gene: TRBJ2-4
v_gene: TRBV18
d_gene: .
abundance: .
CDR3aa: CASSPLGGLTKNIQYF
CDR3nt: TGTGCCAGCTCACCACTGGGGGGCCTTACCAAAAACATTCAGTACTTC

j_gene: TRBJ2-7
v_gene: TRBV7-6
d_gene: .
abundance: .
CDR3aa: CASSLGRGSEGEQYF
CDR3nt: TGTGCCAGCAGCTTAGGTAGGGGGAGTGAAGGCGAGCAGTACTTC

j_gene: TRBJ1-4
v_gene: TRBV5-4
d_gene: TRBD1
abundance: once
CDR3aa: CASSFKGGNEKLFF
CDR3nt: TGTGCCAGCAGCTTTAAAGGGGGCAATGAAAAACTGTTTTTT

j_gene: TRBJ2-7
v_gene: TRBV5-6
d_gene: .
abundance: .
CDR3aa: CASNSVEGAPYF
CDR3nt: TGTGCCAGCAACAGTGTGGAGGGGGCCCCGTACTTC

j_gene: TRBJ2-2
v_gene: TRBV7-2
d_gene: .
abundance: .
CDR3aa: CASSFWASTGELFF
CDR3nt: TGTGCCAGCAGCTTCTGGGCCTCCACCGGGGAGCTGTTTTTT